Below are 16 T cell receptor beta chains sequenced from a single sample in a study of shared clonotypes between healthy human individuals. TCRdb's copy holds only in-frame clones and misses some; the assay was immunoSEQ multiplex PCR. This table has approximately 1.4 million clones, 95% to 99% appearing once. Sequenced sample: naive CD4+ T cells sorted from blood. This sample's subset: CD45RA+ positively selected. Receptors originate from a man younger than 45 in good health.

Details on this clone: Other DNA sequences within the sample encode an identical CDR3. V and J are TRBV6-1 and TRBJ1-5, with D uncertain. Deletions cut 0 bases from V and 0 bases from J, with 3 bases between. Germline assignment: CDR1 MNHNS and CDR2 SASEGT. The length of the CDR3 is 14 residues. CDR3 coding DNA: TGTGCCAGCAGTGAAGCCCATAGCAATCAGCCCCAGCATTTT. It is translated as CASSEAHSNQPQHF.

The chain combines TRBV10-3 with TRBJ2-1; 8 bases are a match to TRBD2. This CDR3 has 17 residues. Germline CDR1 reads ENHRY; CDR2 reads SYGVKD. V lost 0 bases to trimming and J lost 2 bases; unmatched junction nucleotides: 6. The CDR3 region is CAISESGAGAPYNEQFF. CDR3 in DNA: TGTGCCATCAGTGAGTCAGGAGCGGGAGCTCCCTACAATGAGCAGTTCTTC.

The V call is TRBV18, the J call TRBJ1-1; D remains ambiguous. V lost 0 bases and J 6 bases, leaving 8 bases between the germline ends. The CDR3 runs to 13 residues. Germline assignment: CDR1 KGHSH and CDR2 LQKENI. CDR3 bases: TGTGCCAGCTCACCACCAGGTCTCCCTGAAGCTTTCTTT. Its protein is CASSPPGLPEAFF. Looking up the rest from reference TRBV18 and TRBJ1-1 gives the full variable domain: NAGVMQNPRHLVRRRGQEARLRCSPMKGHSHVYWYRQLPEEGLKFMVYLQKENIIDESGMPKERFSAEFPKEGPSILRIQQVVRGDSAAYFCASSPPGLPEAFFGQGTRLTVV.

The chain is built from TRBV9 and TRBJ2-7, with 8 bases aligning to TRBD2. CDR3 length: 17 amino acids. The V and J ends lost 2 bases and 6 bases, in that order; junction bases with no gene match: 16. The germline CDR1 and CDR2 sequences are SGDLS and YYNGEE. CDR3 DNA sequence: TGTGCCAGCAGCGTCCTGGACAGTCCCTATCGGGGGGGCGAGCAGTACTTC. Translated: CASSVLDSPYRGGEQYF.

This clone was recorded only once. V usage is TRBV7-2 and J usage is TRBJ2-3; TRBD2 aligns across 9 bases. The CDR3 is 15 residues long. Germline CDR1 reads SGHTA; CDR2 reads FQGNSA. The V and J ends lost 6 bases and 0 bases, in that order; junction bases with no gene match: 4. The CDR3, as DNA: TGTGCCAGCAGATCTAGCGGGATAAGCACAGATACGCAGTATTTT. As protein: CASRSSGISTDTQYF.

The J gene is TRBJ2-1, the V gene TRBV6-6, with TRBD2 identical over 10 bases. The trim removed 7 bases at V and 5 bases at J, leaving 5 bases unmatched. The CDR3 consists of 14 residues. Germline lookup yields CDR1 MNHNY and CDR2 SVGAGI (reference sequence). In DNA form, the CDR3 reads TGTGCCAGCAAACTAGCGGGACTAGACAATGAGCAGTTCTTC. Its translation: CASKLAGLDNEQFF.

The V gene is TRBV2, the J gene TRBJ2-1, with a weak D call TRBD1 (8 bases). Trimming pared 6 bases from V and 8 bases from J, leaving 17 bases between. This CDR3 has 14 residues. CDR1 is SNHLY, CDR2 FYNNEI, per germline. The DNA for the CDR3 is TGTGCCAGCAGAAACAGGGGGGGTTTCTATGAGCAGTTCTTC. It encodes CASRNRGGFYEQFF.

This chain links TRBV5-4 with TRBJ2-5, with D maybe TRBD2 (5 bases). CDR3 length: 16 amino acids. In germline, CDR1 is SGHNT, CDR2 YYREEE (reference sequence). V was pared by 4 bases and J by 4 bases, with 20 bases between. The chain's CDR3 is CASSPKTGGLGETQYF. CDR3 nucleotide sequence: TGTGCCAGCAGCCCTAAAACCGGAGGTTTGGGAGAGACCCAGTACTTC.

Concerning this clone: The same CDR3 also results from other DNA sequences found in this sample. The DNA for the CDR3 is TGTGCCAGCAGTTTTCCAGCAAACACCGGGGAGCTGTTTTTT. Translation: CASSFPANTGELFF. V is TRBV28 and J is TRBJ2-2; D gene uncertain. V was trimmed by 3 bases and J by 2 bases, leaving 7 bases between them. Germline CDR1 reads MDHEN; CDR2 reads SYDVKM. CDR3 size: 14 residues.

A note on this clone: Other DNA sequences from this sample encode an identical CDR3 as well. The genes are TRBV19 and TRBJ2-1, with 7 positions matching TRBD2. After removal of 3 bases from V and 5 bases from J, the junction contained 4 bases not matched to a gene. From germline, CDR1 is LNHDA and CDR2 SQIVND (reference sequence). This CDR3 has 14 residues. For the CDR3, the DNA is TGTGCCAGTAGTATCGCGGGAGCTGACAATGAGCAGTTCTTC. Protein: CASSIAGADNEQFF.

The V gene is TRBV18, the J gene TRBJ2-1; the match to TRBD1 covers 7 bases. The CDR3 is 14 residues long. V was clipped by 6 bases and J by 8 bases; unmatched bases: 10. Germline loops: CDR1 KGHSH, CDR2 LQKENI. The CDR3 DNA reads as TGTGCCAGCTCGGCTAACAGGGGTCGGGATGAGCAGTTCTTC. It translates to CASSANRGRDEQFF.

V is TRBV29-1 and J is TRBJ2-1; perhaps TRBD2 as D (5 bases). V lost 4 bases to trimming and J lost 7 bases, with 23 bases between them. Germline V gene lookup returns CDR1 SQVTM and CDR2 ANQGSEA. CDR3 size: 16 residues. Written as DNA, the CDR3 is TGCAGCGTTGCGGGGTATTGGACGGCCTCAGTAAATGAGCAGTTCTTC. This encodes CSVAGYWTASVNEQFF.

To note about this clone: The identical CDR3 is also encoded by other nucleotide sequences in the sample. This chain uses TRBV27 with TRBJ2-7, with 7 bases aligning to TRBD2. CDR3 length: 14 residues. The V gene's germline CDR1 is MNHEY and CDR2 SMNVEV (reference sequence). V lost 1 base and J lost 3; bases outside the gene matches: 3. CDR3: CASSLLAGVYEQYF. The CDR3 DNA reads TGTGCCAGCAGTTTATTGGCGGGAGTCTACGAGCAGTACTTC.

The chain is built from TRBV10-3 and TRBJ2-1; D unresolved. Germline V gene lookup returns CDR1 ENHRY and CDR2 SYGVKD. CDR3 length: 12 residues. Trimming took 2 bases from V and 5 from J, leaving 4 bases between them. CDR3 protein: CAISEINNEQFF. CDR3 nucleotides: TGTGCCATCAGTGAGATTAACAATGAGCAGTTCTTC.

For this clone: This specimen includes other DNA sequences encoding the same CDR3. The chain carries TRBV5-1 and TRBJ1-1; D uncertain. The germline V gene encodes CDR1 SGHRS and CDR2 YFSETQ. Trimming left V 0 bases short and J 3 bases short, with 6 bases between. The CDR3 is made up of 13 amino acids. The CDR3 sequence: CASSLVGDTEAFF. DNA of the CDR3: TGCGCCAGCAGCTTGGTTGGAGACACTGAAGCTTTCTTT.

The chain links TRBV4-1 to TRBJ2-6; D is ambiguous. This CDR3 has 17 amino acids. The V gene's germline CDR1 is MGHRA and CDR2 YSYEKL. The V end lost 1 base, the J end lost 4 bases, and 14 bases lay between the germline ends. CDR3 loop: CASSQGPWASGANVLTF. The CDR3 DNA follows: TGCGCCAGCAGCCAAGGCCCATGGGCGTCCGGGGCCAACGTCCTGACTTTC.